A single sample is the source of the 29 T cell receptor beta chains below, sequenced in a study of identical twins (dated by TCRdb to 2016 to 2018). Library construction relied on 5' RACE. The listed sequencing device is Illumina HiSeq 2000. In TCRdb, the public reads were trimmed at Q25 with fastp and aligned with MiXCR, with productive beta chains retained. One record per CDR3 amino acid sequence lists the most common genes and DNA. This sample comprises a few hundred thousand distinct CDR3 sequences, approximately 10% of them detected only once. The ten biggest clones cover around 3.2% of the sample. In addition, the sample was reused for a study of yellow fever vaccine responses in identical twins.

Specimen: PBMCs. Receptors originate from a woman between 18 and 29 years old in good health.

The J gene is TRBJ2-7, the V gene TRBV7-2; a possible D gene is TRBD2 (6 bases). The CDR3 contains 13 residues. Trimming removed 4 bases from V and 3 bases from J, with 10 bases in between. The germline gives CDR1 SGHTA, CDR2 FQGNSA. CDR3 residues: CASSSSDLYEQYF. The CDR3 DNA sequence: TGTGCCAGCAGCTCTAGCGACCTCTACGAGCAGTACTTC.

This clonotype was seen ten or more times. This chain connects TRBV5-1 to TRBJ2-1; D may be TRBD1 or TRBD2 (5 bases each). The CDR3 totals 13 residues. Germline loops: CDR1 SGHRS, CDR2 YFSETQ. Trimming shortened V by 3 bases and J by 6 bases, and 10 bases separated the two germline ends. CDR3 loop: CASSWDRPNEQFF. The DNA of the CDR3 is TGCGCCAGCAGCTGGGACCGCCCCAATGAGCAGTTCTTC.

This clonotype was detected only a few times. The chain employs TRBV29-1 and TRBJ2-1; no reliable D call. This CDR3 has 15 amino acids. V was trimmed by 3 bases and J by 0 bases, leaving 12 bases between them. Per germline, CDR1 SQVTM and CDR2 ANQGSEA. The CDR3 DNA follows: TGCAGCGTTGATGTCCTCACGAGCTCCTACAATGAGCAGTTCTTC. Translated, it gives CSVDVLTSSYNEQFF.

This clonotype has ten or more counts. The chain links TRBV20-1 to TRBJ1-2; no firm D call. In germline, CDR1 is DFQATT, CDR2 SNEGSKA (reference sequence). The CDR3 has 11 amino acids. Deletions cut 1 base from V and 8 bases from J, with 8 bases between. This CDR3 is CSARGSGGYTF. Here the CDR3 DNA reads TGCAGTGCTAGAGGTTCGGGGGGCTACACCTTC.

The chain recombines TRBV10-1 with TRBJ2-2, with unresolved D. CDR1 and CDR2 from the germline V gene are WNHNN and SYGVQD (reference sequence). The CDR3 runs 15 residues. V was pared by 3 bases and J by 4 bases, with 12 bases between. The CDR3 reads CASSEPGSGTGELFF. CDR3 DNA: TGCGCCAGCAGTGAACCGGGTTCGGGCACCGGGGAGCTGTTTTTT.

In its sample, this clonotype was seen many times. The chain recombines TRBV20-1 with TRBJ1-1; TRBD1 matches at 7 bases. There are 12 residues in the CDR3. Germline CDR1 reads DFQATT; CDR2 reads SNEGSKA (reference sequence). V was pared by 3 bases and J by 5 bases, with 3 bases of the junction left unmatched. CDR3 nucleotides: TGCAGTGCTAGCGTGACAGGGACTGAAGCTTTCTTT. Amino acids: CSASVTGTEAFF.

This sequence joins TRBV7-8 and TRBJ2-1; a possible D gene is TRBD1 (5 bases). This CDR3 is 15 amino acids long. The V end lost 5 bases, the J end lost 2 bases, and 13 bases lay between the germline ends. The germline CDR1 and CDR2 sequences are SGHVS and FQNEAQ. This CDR3 is CASSPRVSAYNEQFF. CDR3 DNA: TGTGCCAGCAGCCCCAGGGTGTCGGCCTACAATGAGCAGTTCTTC.

The chain is built from TRBV2 and TRBJ2-2; tentative D call: TRBD1 (6 bases). V lost 7 bases to trimming and J lost 1 base, with 16 bases between them. This CDR3 spans 16 amino acids. Looked up from germline, CDR1 is SNHLY and CDR2 is FYNNEI. This chain's CDR3 is CASIRQGPLNTGELFF. In DNA, the CDR3 is TGTGCCAGCATAAGGCAGGGGCCCCTGAACACCGGGGAGCTGTTTTTT.

The rearrangement uses TRBV18 and TRBJ2-7, with D possibly matching TRBD2 (7 bases). The CDR3 runs to 15 residues. The germline V gene encodes CDR1 KGHSH and CDR2 LQKENI. V was shortened by 2 bases and J by 7 bases, with 18 bases between the two germline ends. The CDR3 bases are TGTGCCAGCTCACCAGGGGGGGCCACCTGGGGAGAGCAGTACTTC. Protein product: CASSPGGATWGEQYF.

This clonotype was counted at least ten times. The chain uses TRBV4-3 and TRBJ2-2, with TRBD2 matching 13 bases. The CDR3 spans 17 residues. J was trimmed by 7 bases and V by 3 bases; bases with no gene match: 8. Germline loops: CDR1 LGHNA, CDR2 YSLEER. CDR3 in amino acids: CASSQGGLAGEVGELFF. The CDR3 region has the DNA TGCGCCAGCAGCCAGGGCGGACTAGCGGGAGAGGTCGGGGAGCTGTTTTTT.

This clonotype was found many times. This rearrangement joins TRBV27 to TRBJ1-5; possible D gene TRBD1, 5 bases. The CDR3 totals 19 residues. CDR1 is MNHEY and CDR2 is SMNVEV in the germline V gene (reference sequence). V was pared by 6 bases and J by 2 bases, with 26 bases between. CDR3 nucleotide sequence: TGTGCCAGCAGACTTACCGGGAGGGGCAGGGCCTATGGCAATCAGCCCCAGCATTTT. Its translation is CASRLTGRGRAYGNQPQHF.

This clonotype has only a few counts. The rearrangement uses TRBV27 and TRBJ2-7; D might be TRBD1 (5 bases). Germline-derived CDR1 and CDR2 are MNHEY and SMNVEV (reference sequence). The CDR3 has 14 residues. Trimming removed 5 bases from V and 5 bases from J, with 16 bases in between. The CDR3 sequence: CASSMTQGFDEQYF. CDR3 DNA sequence: TGTGCCAGCAGTATGACTCAGGGTTTTGACGAGCAGTACTTC.

At least ten counts were recorded for this clonotype. The chain employs TRBV5-5 and TRBJ1-5; 7 nucleotides match TRBD1. J lost 5 bases, V lost 3 bases, and 8 bases had no gene match. This CDR3 is 15 amino acids long. Germline V gene sequence: CDR1 SGHKS, CDR2 YYEKEE (reference sequence). CDR3 sequence reads: CASSWGDSVDQPQHF. The CDR3 bases are TGTGCCAGCAGCTGGGGGGACAGTGTGGATCAGCCCCAGCATTTT.

In this sample, this clonotype turned up many times. J is TRBJ2-7 and V is TRBV27, with D perhaps TRBD1 (6 bases). V lost 6 bases to trimming and J lost 2 bases, with 14 bases between them. The CDR3 is 14 amino acids. Germline assignment: CDR1 MNHEY and CDR2 SMNVEV (reference sequence). Written as DNA, the CDR3 is TGTGCCAGCAGCGCTGGACAGATACCCTACGAGCAGTACTTC. Translated, it gives CASSAGQIPYEQYF.

About this clonotype itself: An end of the junction differs from the germline gene, which may be a read error. The rearrangement uses TRBV16 and TRBJ2-1; TRBD1 agrees at 7 bases. The CDR3 has 17 residues. Germline CDR1 is KGHSY and CDR2 is FQNENV. In DNA form, the CDR3 reads TGTGCCAGCAGCCACTCCGGGACAGAGATGCTCTACAATGAGCATTTCTTC. Protein sequence: CASSHSGTEMLYNEHFF.

There are many counts of this clonotype. V and J are TRBV24-1 and TRBJ2-3; possible D gene TRBD1, 7 bases. This CDR3 comprises 14 residues. CDR1 and CDR2 from the germline V gene are KGHDR and SFDVKD. V lost 9 bases and J 1 base, leaving 13 bases between the germline ends. In DNA, the CDR3 is TGTGCCACCCAGGGGGGCGTTGGCACAGATACGCAGTATTTT. Translated: CATQGGVGTDTQYF.

The V and J genes are TRBV7-2 and TRBJ2-1, with TRBD2 matching over 8 bases. CDR1 SGHTA and CDR2 FQGNSA come from the germline V gene. With V trimmed by 5 bases and J by 1 base, 10 bases remained unmatched. The CDR3 sequence is 17 residues long. The CDR3 is CASSPHRTSPSYNEQFF. CDR3 nucleotides: TGTGCCAGCAGCCCCCATCGGACTAGCCCTTCCTACAATGAGCAGTTCTTC.

This clonotype has a count of ten or more. This chain links TRBV12-3 or TRBV12-4 with TRBJ1-1; 8 nucleotides agree with TRBD1. This CDR3 has 15 amino acids. Trimming took 3 bases from V and 0 from J; bases not matched to a gene: 3. CDR3 DNA: TGTGCCAGCAGTTTTCGGGACAGGATGAACACTGAAGCTTTCTTT. As protein: CASSFRDRMNTEAFF.

This clonotype was seen a handful of times. This sequence joins TRBV10-3 and TRBJ2-7; 7 nucleotides line up with TRBD1. Trimming cost V 10 bases and J 0 bases; bases outside gene matches: 12. The CDR3 length is 15 residues. Per germline, CDR1 ENHRY and CDR2 SYGVKD. The CDR3 bases are TGTGCCACCATGGGGGTACAGGGGAGCTCCTACGAGCAGTACTTC. Protein product: CATMGVQGSSYEQYF.

This chain uses TRBV7-2 with TRBJ2-3; 10 positions match TRBD2. The trim removed 6 bases at V and 4 bases at J, leaving 7 bases unmatched. CDR1 and CDR2 (germline): SGHTA, FQGNSA. The CDR3 is 15 amino acids. The CDR3, as DNA: TGTGCCAGCAGTTCCATCCTAGCGGGAGCAGATACGCAGTATTTT. Encoded protein: CASSSILAGADTQYF.

The V call is TRBV7-2, the J call TRBJ2-1; 16 positions agree with TRBD2. The V gene end was trimmed by 1 base and the J gene end by 6 bases; junction bases not matched to a gene: 3. The germline V gene encodes CDR1 SGHTA and CDR2 FQGNSA. The CDR3 is made up of 17 amino acids. The CDR3 nucleotides are TGTGCCAGCAGCTTAGTGGGACTAGCGGGGGGGGGCAATGAGCAGTTCTTC. As protein: CASSLVGLAGGGNEQFF.

This clonotype has a count of ten or more. The chain couples TRBV5-5 to TRBJ2-2; D uncertain. The CDR3 loop spans 16 amino acids. Germline values: CDR1 SGHKS, CDR2 YYEKEE (reference sequence). The ends were cut back, 2 bases at V and 4 bases at J, with 15 bases in the middle. CDR3 protein: CASSLNSLTATGELFF. CDR3 coding DNA: TGTGCCAGCAGCTTAAACTCCCTTACAGCCACCGGGGAGCTGTTTTTT.

In its sample, this clonotype was seen a few times. This chain links TRBV10-3 with TRBJ2-1; 7 bases match TRBD1. Trimming removed 6 bases from V and 13 bases from J; junction bases left unmatched: 6. Germline V gives CDR1 ENHRY, CDR2 SYGVKD. There are 11 residues in the CDR3. The CDR3 spells CAIRGQAEQFF. The CDR3 coding sequence is TGTGCCATCAGAGGACAGGCCGAACAGTTCTTC.

This clonotype appeared many times. V and J are TRBV29-1 and TRBJ2-1, with no clear D. Germline values: CDR1 SQVTM, CDR2 ANQGSEA. Trimming removed 7 bases at V and 5 bases at J, with 15 bases between. CDR3 size: 13 residues. CDR3 in amino acids: CSAALTVDNEQFF. The CDR3 region has the DNA TGCAGCGCCGCACTAACAGTAGACAATGAGCAGTTCTTC.

J is TRBJ2-7 and V is TRBV5-5; D is unresolved. V was shortened by 0 bases and J by 4 bases, with 17 bases between the two germline ends. This CDR3 has 16 residues. From germline, CDR1 is SGHKS and CDR2 YYEKEE (reference sequence). The CDR3 spells CASSLGTDSSWYEQYF. The CDR3 nucleotides read TGTGCCAGCAGCTTGGGGACGGATTCCTCTTGGTACGAGCAGTACTTC.

This clonotype has only a few counts. This chain connects TRBV12-3 or TRBV12-4 to TRBJ1-4, with unresolved D. The CDR3 is 16 amino acids. Between the trimmed V and J ends, which lost 4 bases and 0 bases, there was a span of 12 bases. Written as DNA, the CDR3 is TGTGCCAGCAGTTCCCGTCCCCTAGCAACTAATGAAAAACTGTTTTTT. It encodes CASSSRPLATNEKLFF.

The sample holds many counts of this clonotype. CDR3 nucleotides: TGTGCCAGCAGCTTAAGGGGGTCTAGCACAGATACGCAGTATTTT. It is translated as CASSLRGSSTDTQYF. V gene TRBV11-2 combines with J gene TRBJ2-3, with a weak D call TRBD1 (6 bases). The germline CDR1 and CDR2 sequences are SGHAT and FQNNGV. The CDR3 runs to 15 residues. Trimming took off 2 bases at V and 0 bases at J, with 9 bases between the two ends. Full variable domain (missing parts from reference TRBV11-2 and TRBJ2-3): EAGVAQSPRYKIIEKRQSVAFWCNPISGHATLYWYQQILGQGPKLLIQFQNNGVVDDSQLPKDRFSAERLKGVDSTLKIQPAKLEDSAVYLCASSLRGSSTDTQYFGPGTRLTVL.

This clonotype was observed a few times. The chain couples TRBV5-6 to TRBJ2-7; possibly TRBD1 for D (6 bases). In germline, CDR1 is SGHDT, CDR2 YYEEEE. The CDR3 spans 13 residues. Trimming took off 4 bases at V and 5 bases at J, with 13 bases between the two ends. CDR3 in DNA: TGTGCCAGCAGCCCGGACAGACGGGACGAGCAGTACTTC. It codes for CASSPDRRDEQYF.

The chain combines TRBV20-1 with TRBJ2-2; 7 bases fit TRBD2. V lost 5 bases to trimming and J lost 7 bases; unmatched junction nucleotides: 10. The CDR3 runs to 14 residues. Looked up from germline, CDR1 is DFQATT and CDR2 is SNEGSKA (reference sequence). The CDR3 DNA sequence: TGCAGTGCTCGTCCCGGGAGGAGTGGCGGGGAGCTGTTTTTT. Its translation: CSARPGRSGGELFF.